Below, 28 T cell receptor beta chains from the same sample are listed, as sequenced in a study of radiation and T cells in renal cell carcinoma. Time point meaning: blood 4 weeks post-SBRT, at nephrectomy. Documented treatment: 15 Gy SBRT to primary tumor, nephrectomy 4 weeks later. Clones were sequenced by immunoSEQ multiplex PCR, and TCRdb holds only the in-frame ones, with some missing. The table shows under 100,000 clones, with 84% occurring only once. The material sequenced was blood, taken from a patient whose treatment included radiotherapy and nephrectomy. The receptor source for this set is a man aged 55 to 70 with renal cell carcinoma.

This clone was observed a handful of times. The chain recombines TRBV9 with TRBJ2-3; D may be TRBD1 (5 bases). This CDR3 has 15 residues. Germline V lookup: CDR1 SGDLS, CDR2 YYNGEE. V lost 5 bases to trimming and J lost 0 bases, with 13 bases between them. The CDR3 protein is CASRQTGLSTDTQYF. The CDR3 nucleotides are TGTGCCAGCAGACAAACAGGCCTTAGCACAGATACGCAGTATTTT.

The gene calls are TRBV28 and TRBJ2-7; 8 bases agree with TRBD1. V was pared by 9 bases and J by 0 bases, with 4 bases of the junction left unmatched. Germline CDR1 and CDR2: MDHEN and SYDVKM. The CDR3 is 13 residues long. CDR3 loop: CASGQGYSYEQYF. DNA of the CDR3: TGTGCCAGTGGACAGGGATACTCCTACGAGCAGTACTTC.

The chain is built from TRBV27 and TRBJ1-1; D is perhaps TRBD1 (6 bases). V was shortened by 2 bases and J by 4 bases, with 8 bases between the two germline ends. The germline CDR1 and CDR2 sequences are MNHEY and SMNVEV (reference sequence). This CDR3 spans 13 amino acids. CDR3 coding DNA: TGTGCCAGCAGTTTAAGGGGGATCACTGAAGCTTTCTTT. Translating it yields CASSLRGITEAFF.

This chain connects TRBV5-1 to TRBJ2-3, with D uncertain. V lost 4 bases and J 1 base, leaving 13 bases between the germline ends. There are 15 residues in the CDR3. Germline V lookup: CDR1 SGHRS, CDR2 YFSETQ. The CDR3 nucleotides are TGCGCCAGCAGCCCCAACGGTGGGGGCACAGATACGCAGTATTTT. It translates to CASSPNGGGTDTQYF.

This chain connects TRBV10-2 to TRBJ2-7; D may match TRBD1 or TRBD2 (5 bases each). This CDR3 is built from 13 residues. Germline loops: CDR1 WSHSY, CDR2 SAAADI. V lost 6 bases and J lost 7, with 16 bases in between. In nucleotides, the CDR3 is TGCGCCAGCAGGGGGGACCCCGGCGAAGAGCAGTACTTC. As protein: CASRGDPGEEQYF.

The chain recombines TRBV4-2 with TRBJ1-4; TRBD1 aligns across 7 bases. This CDR3 has 14 amino acids. In germline, CDR1 is LGHNA, CDR2 YNFKEQ. The ends lost 4 bases at V and 4 bases at J; junction bases unmatched: 3. In DNA, the CDR3 is TGTGCCAGCAGCCCGAGGGACAGTAATGAAAAACTGTTTTTT. Protein product: CASSPRDSNEKLFF.

The V and J genes are TRBV27 and TRBJ2-1; possibly TRBD2 for D (6 bases). CDR1 and CDR2 from the germline V gene are MNHEY and SMNVEV (reference sequence). CDR3 length equals 15 residues. V was shortened by 4 bases and J by 5 bases, with 15 bases between the two germline ends. The CDR3: CASSYDGSENNEQFF. The CDR3 region has the DNA TGTGCCAGCAGTTATGACGGGAGTGAGAACAATGAGCAGTTCTTC.

The chain combines TRBV19 with TRBJ2-1, with 12 bases matching TRBD2. This CDR3 is built from 16 residues. Looked up from germline, CDR1 is LNHDA and CDR2 is SQIVND (reference sequence). After removal of 7 bases from V and 8 bases from J, the junction contained 12 bases not matched to a gene. DNA of the CDR3: TGTGCCAGTACCCGACTAGCGGGAGTCGAGGGGTATGAGCAGTTCTTC. Amino acid sequence: CASTRLAGVEGYEQFF.

The chain uses TRBV28 and TRBJ2-7; D remains ambiguous. Per germline, CDR1 MDHEN and CDR2 SYDVKM. CDR3 length: 18 amino acids. V gave up 5 bases and J gave up 0 bases, with 23 bases separating them. This chain's CDR3 is CASSLHRLGVRSSYEQYF. DNA for the CDR3: TGTGCCAGCAGTCTCCACCGCCTTGGGGTTCGGAGCTCCTACGAGCAGTACTTC.

The chain has TRBV9 and TRBJ2-4, with 9 bases identical to TRBD2. Germline trimming cut 4 bases from V and 3 bases from J; bases unmatched to any gene: 8. CDR1 and CDR2 from the germline V gene are SGDLS and YYNGEE. This CDR3 contains 16 residues. The chain's CDR3 is CASSPIAGVFKNIQYF. The CDR3 DNA follows: TGTGCCAGCAGCCCGATAGCGGGAGTATTCAAAAACATTCAGTACTTC.

This chain joins TRBV4-2 and TRBJ2-2; TRBD1 aligns across 7 bases. Unmatched junction bases numbered 4, after V lost 0 bases and J lost 0 bases. The length of the CDR3 is 17 residues. Germline values: CDR1 LGHNA, CDR2 YNFKEQ. The CDR3 sequence is CASSQDPQGANTGELFF. CDR3 sequence (DNA): TGTGCCAGCAGCCAAGATCCCCAGGGGGCGAACACCGGGGAGCTGTTTTTT.

The chain joins TRBV28 to TRBJ1-1; weak D call: TRBD1 (5 bases). The germline V gene encodes CDR1 MDHEN and CDR2 SYDVKM. The CDR3 totals 13 residues. Between the trimmed V and J ends, which lost 5 bases and 3 bases, there was a span of 10 bases. CDR3 coding DNA: TGTGCCAGCAGTGGGGCGGGGGACACTGAAGCTTTCTTT. This sequence encodes CASSGAGDTEAFF.

This rearrangement joins TRBV2 to TRBJ2-7; perhaps TRBD2 as D (5 bases). The germline CDR1 and CDR2 sequences are SNHLY and FYNNEI. Trimming left V 6 bases short and J 7 bases short, with 16 bases between. The CDR3 consists of 13 residues. The CDR3 nucleotides read TGTGCCAGCAGGATTTTTGGACGGGATGAGCAGTACTTC. Amino acids: CASRIFGRDEQYF. Drawing the rest from reference TRBV2 and TRBJ2-7, the complete variable domain is EPEVTQTPSHQVTQMGQEVILRCVPISNHLYFYWYRQILGQKVEFLVSFYNNEISEKSEIFDDQFSVERPDGSNFTLKIRSTKLEDSAMYFCASRIFGRDEQYFGPGTRLTVT.

This clone was recorded once. The rearrangement links TRBV7-8 to TRBJ1-2, with D possibly matching TRBD1 (5 bases). In germline, CDR1 is SGHVS, CDR2 FQNEAQ. V lost 5 bases, J lost 3 bases, and 16 bases lay in between. The CDR3 length is 15 residues. This chain's CDR3 is CASSLGGRDDYGYTF. CDR3 DNA sequence: TGTGCCAGCAGCCTCGGCGGCAGGGACGACTATGGCTACACCTTC.

This clone has just one count. This chain connects TRBV28 to TRBJ1-2, with D possibly being TRBD1 (6 bases). The V and J ends lost 1 base and 6 bases respectively, with 18 bases between them. The CDR3 runs 16 residues. In germline, CDR1 is MDHEN, CDR2 SYDVKM. Here the CDR3 reads CASSLSPGGGRDGYTF. DNA of the CDR3: TGTGCCAGCAGTTTATCCCCGGGGGGGGGCCGGGATGGCTACACCTTC.

The chain carries TRBV5-1 and TRBJ1-2; D unresolved. Germline values: CDR1 SGHRS, CDR2 YFSETQ. There are 16 residues in the CDR3. Trimming removed 4 bases from V and 4 bases from J, with 20 bases in between. CDR3 bases: TGCGCCAGCAGCAACCTGGACCTAGGGATTAGCTATGGCTACACCTTC. Its protein is CASSNLDLGISYGYTF.

This chain uses TRBV27 with TRBJ2-2; D is undetermined. The ends were cut back, 6 bases at V and 6 bases at J, with 8 bases in the middle. The CDR3 consists of 12 residues. Per the germline V gene, CDR1 is MNHEY and CDR2 is SMNVEV (reference sequence). DNA of the CDR3: TGTGCCAGCAGGGTCGGTCCCGGGGAGCTGTTTTTT. Translating gives CASRVGPGELFF.

The rearrangement joins TRBV5-1 to TRBJ2-7, with 12 nucleotides matching TRBD1. This CDR3 has 16 amino acids. Trimming at V came to 0 bases and at J to 6 bases, leaving 7 bases not matched to a gene. Germline values: CDR1 SGHRS, CDR2 YFSETQ. The CDR3 loop reads CASSLVVGTGGFEQYF. Here the CDR3 DNA reads TGCGCCAGCAGCTTGGTAGTCGGGACAGGGGGCTTCGAGCAGTACTTC.

The rearrangement links TRBV5-5 to TRBJ2-5; TRBD2 matches at 16 bases. Looked up from germline, CDR1 is SGHKS and CDR2 is YYEKEE (reference sequence). The CDR3 contains 17 residues. Trimming removed 0 bases from V and 5 bases from J; junction bases left unmatched: 4. The CDR3 region is CASSLGGLAGGLETQYF. The CDR3 DNA follows: TGTGCCAGCAGCTTGGGGGGACTAGCGGGAGGGCTGGAGACCCAGTACTTC.

J is TRBJ2-3 and V is TRBV7-2, with D maybe TRBD1 (6 bases). The CDR3 spans 15 residues. CDR1 is SGHTA and CDR2 is FQGNSA in the germline V gene. V lost 0 bases to trimming and J lost 9 bases, with 16 bases between them. The CDR3 spells CASSLARYTGNTQYF. DNA of the CDR3: TGTGCCAGCAGCTTAGCTCGATATACAGGGAACACGCAGTATTTT.

The chain recombines TRBV2 with TRBJ2-1; no reliable D call. In germline, CDR1 is SNHLY, CDR2 FYNNEI. Trimming took off 3 bases at V and 8 bases at J, with 8 bases between the two ends. CDR3 length equals 12 residues. In DNA, the CDR3 is TGTGCCAGCAGTGAGCTTGACGATGAGCAGTTCTTC. Protein sequence: CASSELDDEQFF.

V and J are TRBV6-1 and TRBJ2-7, with unresolved D. Germline V gives CDR1 MNHNS, CDR2 SASEGT. The CDR3 consists of 14 residues. V lost 2 bases to trimming and J lost 0 bases, with 8 bases between them. The CDR3 DNA sequence: TGTGCCAGCAGTGAAACGGTCAGCTCCTACGAGCAGTACTTC. Encoded protein: CASSETVSSYEQYF.

The rearrangement joins TRBV6-5 to TRBJ2-1; D is unresolved. CDR3 length: 13 amino acids. CDR1 MNHEY and CDR2 SVGAGI come from the germline V gene. Trimming removed 7 bases at V and 9 bases at J, with 16 bases between. CDR3 in DNA: TGTGCCAGCACTTTTCTCTCGAGTGGTGAGCAGTTCTTC. Its translation: CASTFLSSGEQFF.

This clone has only one observation. The chain couples TRBV10-3 to TRBJ1-1; 7 nucleotides align to TRBD1. The V gene end was trimmed by 3 bases and the J gene end by 3 bases; junction bases not matched to a gene: 7. Germline V gene sequence: CDR1 ENHRY, CDR2 SYGVKD. The CDR3 loop spans 15 amino acids. In DNA, the CDR3 is TGTGCCATCAGTGACCTACAGGGGAGGCACACTGAAGCTTTCTTT. Residues: CAISDLQGRHTEAFF.

The gene calls are TRBV6-6 and TRBJ1-4; no clear D gene. Germline values: CDR1 MNHNY, CDR2 SVGAGI (reference sequence). This CDR3 contains 13 residues. V lost 1 base, J lost 8 bases, and 8 bases lay in between. The CDR3 nucleotides read TGTGCCAGCAGTTACTTTAAACAGGAAAAACTGTTTTTT. This gives the protein CASSYFKQEKLFF.

V and J are TRBV5-1 and TRBJ2-5, with D perhaps TRBD1 (6 bases). The CDR3 consists of 15 residues. V was shortened by 2 bases and J by 2 bases, with 13 bases between the two germline ends. Per germline, CDR1 SGHRS and CDR2 YFSETQ. The CDR3 DNA reads TGCGCCAGCAGCTTAGGGGGACGAGAACAAGAGACCCAGTACTTC. Translated, it gives CASSLGGREQETQYF.

This sequence joins TRBV5-5 and TRBJ2-6; weak D call: TRBD1 (6 bases). The V end lost 0 bases, the J end lost 0 bases, and 13 bases lay between the germline ends. Germline CDR1 reads SGHKS; CDR2 reads YYEKEE (reference sequence). This CDR3 is 18 amino acids long. This CDR3 reads CASSLEQGRTSGANVLTF. In nucleotides, the CDR3 is TGTGCCAGCAGCTTGGAACAGGGAAGGACCTCTGGGGCCAACGTCCTGACTTTC.

This clone turned up a few times. V usage is TRBV9 and J usage is TRBJ2-1, with 7 bases identical to TRBD2. Trimming took 0 bases from V and 7 from J; bases not matched to a gene: 10. This CDR3 is 16 amino acids long. The germline CDR1 and CDR2 sequences are SGDLS and YYNGEE. The CDR3 nucleotides read TGTGCCAGCAGCGTAGTCCTGAGGGAGGGCAAAAATGAGCAGTTCTTC. Amino acids: CASSVVLREGKNEQFF.